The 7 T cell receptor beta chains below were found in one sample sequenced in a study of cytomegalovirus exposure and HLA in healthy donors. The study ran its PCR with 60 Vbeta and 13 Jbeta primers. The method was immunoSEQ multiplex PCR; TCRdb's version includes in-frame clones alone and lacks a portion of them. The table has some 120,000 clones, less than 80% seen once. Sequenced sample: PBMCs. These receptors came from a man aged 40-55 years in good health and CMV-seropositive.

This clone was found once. CDR3: CASSVAKGLNYGYTF. In nucleotides, the CDR3 is TGTGCCAGCAGCGTAGCTAAGGGACTTAACTATGGCTACACCTTC. The chain carries TRBV9 and TRBJ1-2; a weak D match, TRBD1 (5 bases). Germline CDR1 SGDLS, CDR2 YYNGEE. CDR3 size: 15 residues. Trimming removed 0 bases from V and 1 base from J, with 10 bases in between.

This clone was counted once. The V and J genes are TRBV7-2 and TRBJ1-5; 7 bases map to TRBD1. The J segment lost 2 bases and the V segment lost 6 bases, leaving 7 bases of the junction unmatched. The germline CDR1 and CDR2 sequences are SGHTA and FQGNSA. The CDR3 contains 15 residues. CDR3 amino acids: CASRPGGNRNQPQHF. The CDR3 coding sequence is TGTGCCAGCAGGCCAGGGGGGAATCGCAATCAGCCCCAGCATTTT.

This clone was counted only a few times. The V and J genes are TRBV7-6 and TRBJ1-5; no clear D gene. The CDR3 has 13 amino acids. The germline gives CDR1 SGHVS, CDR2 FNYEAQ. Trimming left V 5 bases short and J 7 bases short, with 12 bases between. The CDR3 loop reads CASSTRTGQPQHF. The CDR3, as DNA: TGTGCCAGCAGCACCCGGACGGGGCAGCCCCAGCATTTT. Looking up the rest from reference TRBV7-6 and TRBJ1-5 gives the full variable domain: GAGVSQSPRYKVTKRGQDVALRCDPISGHVSLYWYRQALGQGPEFLTYFNYEAQQDKSGLPNDRFSAERPEGSISTLTIQRTEQRDSAMYRCASSTRTGQPQHFGDGTRLSIL.

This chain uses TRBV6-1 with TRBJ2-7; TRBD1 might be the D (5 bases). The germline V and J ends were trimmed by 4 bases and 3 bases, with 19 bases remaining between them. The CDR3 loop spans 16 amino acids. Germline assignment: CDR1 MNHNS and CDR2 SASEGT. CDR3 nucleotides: TGTGCCAGCAGTGGGACAACCGTTCCTGTGGACTACGAGCAGTACTTC. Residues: CASSGTTVPVDYEQYF.

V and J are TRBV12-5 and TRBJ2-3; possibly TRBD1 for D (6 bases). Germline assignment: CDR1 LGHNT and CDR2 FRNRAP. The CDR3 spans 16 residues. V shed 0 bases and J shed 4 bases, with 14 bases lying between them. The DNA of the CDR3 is TGTGCTAGTGGTTTGGTAAGATCAGGGGCGGCAGATACGCAGTATTTT. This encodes CASGLVRSGAADTQYF.

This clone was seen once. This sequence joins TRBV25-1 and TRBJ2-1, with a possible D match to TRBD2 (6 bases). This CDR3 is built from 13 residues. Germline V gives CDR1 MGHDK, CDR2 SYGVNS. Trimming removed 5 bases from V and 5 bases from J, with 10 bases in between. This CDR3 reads CASSPWRDNEQFF. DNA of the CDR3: TGTGCCAGCAGTCCCTGGAGGGACAATGAGCAGTTCTTC.

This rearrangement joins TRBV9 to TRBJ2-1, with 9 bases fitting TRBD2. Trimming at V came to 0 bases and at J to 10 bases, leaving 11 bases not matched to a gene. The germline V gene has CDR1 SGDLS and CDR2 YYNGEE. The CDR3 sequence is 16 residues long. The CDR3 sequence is CASSVGGGRGFTEQFF. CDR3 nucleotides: TGTGCCAGCAGCGTAGGTGGCGGGAGGGGTTTCACCGAGCAGTTCTTC.